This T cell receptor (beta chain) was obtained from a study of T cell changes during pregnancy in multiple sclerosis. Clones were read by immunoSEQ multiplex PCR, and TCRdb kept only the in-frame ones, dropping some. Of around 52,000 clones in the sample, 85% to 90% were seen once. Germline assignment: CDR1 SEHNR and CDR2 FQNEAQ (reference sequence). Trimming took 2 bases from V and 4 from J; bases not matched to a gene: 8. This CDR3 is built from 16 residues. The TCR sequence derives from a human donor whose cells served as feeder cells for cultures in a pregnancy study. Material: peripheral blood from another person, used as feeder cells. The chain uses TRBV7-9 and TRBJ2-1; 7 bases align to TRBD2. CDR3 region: CASSLSLSGTYNEQFF. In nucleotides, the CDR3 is TGTGCCAGCAGCTTAAGTTTGAGCGGGACTTACAATGAGCAGTTCTTC.